This T cell receptor beta chain stems from a study of esophageal squamous cell carcinoma under preoperative chemotherapy. CDR3 length: 13 residues. CDR1 and CDR2 from the germline V gene are SGHRS and YFSETQ. The germline V and J ends were trimmed by 5 bases and 8 bases, with 14 bases remaining between them. TCRdb analysed the PCR reads with MiXCR anew, one entry per CDR3 protein. The repertoire holds about 18,000 distinct CDR3 sequences, with 40% to 55% as singletons. Sample time point: after preoperative PTX-NDP chemotherapy. This receptor was identified in a human donor with esophageal squamous cell carcinoma. The donor label of this sample is uncertain. The chain carries TRBV5-1 and TRBJ2-1; maybe TRBD2 (5 bases). Sampling was performed from a patient given preoperative chemotherapy. The CDR3 sequence is CASSFLSRDEQFF. The CDR3 DNA reads as TGCGCCAGCAGTTTCCTATCGAGGGATGAGCAGTTCTTC.